The rows below give T cell receptor beta chains drawn from one sample of a study of spatial heterogeneity in lung cancer. Via MiXCR, TCRdb re-called the 5' RACE reads, giving one row per CDR3 protein. The sample lists roughly 110,000 distinct CDR3 sequences; less than 14% were seen once. This specimen consisted of PBMCs, obtained at follow-up. Receptor source: a female donor with early-stage non-small cell lung cancer. Both conserved end residues are part of each CDR3. A D gene is named only where the DNA matches it firmly. Where a row states a size, it is once, few, many or the class of an expanded clone; other rows omit it.

.	TRBV20-1	TRBJ2-3	many	TGCAGTGCTAGGGACGGCGAATATAGAGATACGCAGTATTTT	CSARDGEYRDTQYF
.	TRBV11-2	TRBJ2-7	many	TGTGCCAGCAGCTTAGGCCCGAGTCCCGCCGAGCAGTACTTC	CASSLGPSPAEQYF
.	TRBV6-2/TRBV6-3	TRBJ2-2	few	TGTGCCAGCACCTACCCCGGCAGGGGTAGATTATCCGGGGAGCTGTTTTTT	CASTYPGRGRLSGELFF
.	TRBV27	TRBJ2-5	.	TGTGCCAGCAGTCTTCAGCGGGAAGAGACCCAGTACTTC	CASSLQREETQYF
TRBD2	TRBV29-1	TRBJ2-1	many	TGCAGCGCCGGGACTAGCATCGATGAGCAGTTCTTC	CSAGTSIDEQFF
.	TRBV3-1	TRBJ1-4	.	TGTGCCAGCAGGCTTAATGAAAAACTGTTTTTT	CASRLNEKLFF
TRBD2	TRBV5-1	TRBJ2-2	many	TGCGCCAGCAGCCGGGGGGACACCGGGGAGCTGTTTTTT	CASSRGDTGELFF
.	TRBV7-6	TRBJ2-1	few	TGTGCCAGCAGCTTGGCAATGTTGGCGGGGCGATACAATGAGCAGTTCTTC	CASSLAMLAGRYNEQFF
.	TRBV7-2	TRBJ2-3	.	TGTGCCAGCAGCTTGGCCGGGACCACCACAGATACGCAGTATTTT	CASSLAGTTTDTQYF
.	TRBV7-2	TRBJ2-3	.	TGTGCCAGCGGGGCGCCAAACACAGATACGCAGTATTTT	CASGAPNTDTQYF
TRBD2	TRBV28	TRBJ2-5	many	TGTGCGAGTCTAAGTGCGGGAGTGGGGAGCGAGACCCAGTACTTC	CASLSAGVGSETQYF
.	TRBV7-7	TRBJ1-1	few	TGTGCTAGCAGCCATGGCCGCAACACTGAAGCTTTCTTT	CASSHGRNTEAFF
TRBD1	TRBV5-1	TRBJ2-7	.	TGCGCCAGCAGCACCGGACAGGCCCGGGAGCAGTACTTC	CASSTGQAREQYF
.	TRBV2	TRBJ2-1	.	TGTGCCAGCAGTGAATTAGGCGGCAATGAGCAGTTCTTC	CASSELGGNEQFF
.	TRBV20-1	TRBJ2-3	.	TGCAGTGCTAGTCCGAGGACAGATACGCAGTATTTT	CSASPRTDTQYF
TRBD1	TRBV28	TRBJ2-4	many	TGTGCCAGCAGTTTACCGGGACAGGGGTTTACTCAGTACTTC	CASSLPGQGFTQYF
.	TRBV4-1	TRBJ1-3	.	TGCGCCAGCAGCCAAACCAGGGGCCACACCATATATTTT	CASSQTRGHTIYF
TRBD2	TRBV7-8	TRBJ2-3	.	TGTGCCAGCAGCCAGCAACTAGCGGGAGGGAGTACAGATACGCAGTATTTT	CASSQQLAGGSTDTQYF
TRBD1	TRBV10-3	TRBJ1-1	many	TGTGCCATCAGTCAAGAGACAGGGACGAACACTGAAGCTTTCTTT	CAISQETGTNTEAFF
TRBD1	TRBV5-1	TRBJ2-1	few	TGCGCCAGCAGCTTGTTCGGGGACAGGAATAATGAGCAGTTCTTC	CASSLFGDRNNEQFF
TRBD2	TRBV20-1	TRBJ2-3	few	TGCAGTGCTTCCGGGACTAGCGGCACAGATACGCAGTATTTT	CSASGTSGTDTQYF
.	TRBV29-1	TRBJ2-1	many	TGCAGCGTCGGACAAATCTACAATGAGCAGTTCTTC	CSVGQIYNEQFF
.	TRBV9	TRBJ1-2	many	TGTGCCAGCAGCGGAGGGGTAAACTATGGCTACACCTTC	CASSGGVNYGYTF
.	TRBV25-1	TRBJ2-5	many	TGTGCCAGCAGTCCAGCCAGCATCCAGTACTTC	CASSPASIQYF
.	TRBV28	TRBJ2-5	many	TGTGCCAGCAGTTCACCCGGGGACCTCGTCATGGAGACCCAGTACTTC	CASSSPGDLVMETQYF
.	TRBV12-3/TRBV12-4	TRBJ1-1	few	TGTGCCAGCAGTTTAGCGCATTGGACACTGAACACTGAAGCTTTCTTT	CASSLAHWTLNTEAFF
.	TRBV24-1	TRBJ2-2	many	TGTGCCACCAGTGAAGTCGGGGGGCAGTCCGGGGAGCTGTTTTTT	CATSEVGGQSGELFF
TRBD2	TRBV19	TRBJ2-2	.	TGTGCCAGTAGCACCCTAGCGGGAGCCGGGGAGCTGTTTTTT	CASSTLAGAGELFF
.	TRBV29-1	TRBJ2-5	.	TGCAGCGTTGAAGAGGGGGCAGGAGAGACCCAGTACTTC	CSVEEGAGETQYF
TRBD1	TRBV7-9	TRBJ2-3	.	TGTGCCAGCAGCTTCCAACAGGGGCTCCGCACAGATACGCAGTATTTT	CASSFQQGLRTDTQYF
.	TRBV28	TRBJ2-7	few	TGTGCCAGCAGTTTTGTCGCATCCGTCCCCGAGCAGTACTTC	CASSFVASVPEQYF
.	TRBV6-2/TRBV6-3	TRBJ2-1	.	TGTGCCAGCAAGATACTCGGCGGGGTGAATGAGCAGTTCTTC	CASKILGGVNEQFF
.	TRBV5-1	TRBJ2-5	few	TGCGCCAGCAGCTTGTCCATACAGGTACAAGAGACCCAGTACTTC	CASSLSIQVQETQYF
.	TRBV20-1	TRBJ2-7	.	TGCAGTGCTAGCCCTGGGTCCGGGAGCCACGAGCAGTACTTC	CSASPGSGSHEQYF
TRBD2	TRBV14	TRBJ2-7	.	TGTGCCAGCAGCCATTCTAGCGGTTCCTCCTACGAGCAGTACTTC	CASSHSSGSSYEQYF
TRBD2	TRBV7-2	TRBJ2-5	few	TGTGCCAGCAGCTTAGGGCTAGCGGGAGGGCGAGAGACCCAGTACTTC	CASSLGLAGGRETQYF
TRBD2	TRBV7-2	TRBJ2-5	few	TGTGCCAGCAGCCCGGGGGGACTAGCGGGCTTGTACCAAGAGACCCAGTACTTC	CASSPGGLAGLYQETQYF
.	TRBV5-4	TRBJ2-3	few	TGTGCCAGCAGCTTGCAGCGGAACACAGATACGCAGTATTTT	CASSLQRNTDTQYF